A selection of T cell receptor beta chains follows, all from one sample in a study of control samples from healthy donors and cancer patients. Assay: immunoSEQ multiplex PCR; the TCRdb copy retains only in-frame clones and omits some. This repertoire shows some 70,000 clones, approximately 84% found once; its top ten account for 2.5% to 3.5%. The sequencing sample was made of PBMCs. All receptors derive from a woman aged 45 to 65 with lung cancer. CDR3s include the opening cysteine and the closing phenylalanine or tryptophan. The D gene is left open where the match is weak. Some rows mark clone size as missing; the rest say once, few, many or name a class of expanded clone.

NA	NA	TRBJ2-7	TRBV4-3	CASSQEAQGVHEQYF	TGCGCCAGCAGCCAAGAAGCACAGGGCGTCCACGAGCAGTACTTC
NA	NA	TRBJ1-4	TRBV7-2	CASSLGQGSEKLFF	TGTGCCAGCAGCTTAGGGCAGGGTAGTGAAAAACTGTTTTTT
NA	NA	TRBJ2-2	TRBV24-1	CATSVGQNTGELFF	TGTGCCACCAGTGTGGGACAGAACACCGGGGAGCTGTTTTTT
NA	NA	TRBJ1-2	TRBV6-4	CASSAVTGYGYTF	TGTGCCAGCAGTGCCGTGACTGGCTATGGCTACACCTTC
NA	NA	TRBJ1-3	TRBV4-3	CASSQEGAGNTIYF	TGCGCCAGCAGCCAAGAAGGTGCTGGAAACACCATATATTTT
NA	NA	TRBJ1-5	TRBV28	CAIRDPNQPQHF	TGTGCCATCAGAGACCCCAATCAGCCCCAGCATTTT
NA	NA	TRBJ2-7	TRBV6-2/TRBV6-3	CASSYYGTHMTYEQYF	TGTGCCAGCAGTTACTACGGGACCCATATGACCTACGAGCAGTACTTC
NA	once	TRBJ1-3	TRBV3-1/TRBV3-2	CASSQTDSGNTIYF	TGTGCCAGCAGCCAAACGGACTCTGGAAACACCATATATTTT
NA	NA	TRBJ2-5	TRBV4-3	CASSQDRAARGETQYF	TGCGCCAGCAGCCAAGATCGTGCGGCCAGAGGAGAGACCCAGTACTTC
NA	NA	TRBJ2-2	TRBV7-2	CASSFTSGTGELFF	TGTGCCAGCAGCTTCACGTCAGGCACCGGGGAGCTGTTTTTT
TRBD1	NA	TRBJ1-3	TRBV9	CASSIDRGDTIYF	TGTGCCAGCAGCATCGACAGGGGAGACACCATATATTTT
NA	once	TRBJ1-3	TRBV5-1	CASSRSPSSGNTIYF	TGCGCCAGCAGCCGGTCACCGAGCTCTGGAAACACCATATATTTT
NA	NA	TRBJ2-7	TRBV18	CASSESRDRVYEQYF	TGTGCCAGCTCTGAAAGTAGGGATAGGGTCTACGAGCAGTACTTC
NA	few	TRBJ1-2	TRBV3-1/TRBV3-2	CASSPGPHQGYTF	TGTGCCAGCAGCCCGGGCCCCCACCAGGGCTACACCTTC
TRBD1	NA	TRBJ1-1	TRBV19	CASSTGGNTEAFF	TGTGCCAGTAGCACAGGGGGGAACACTGAAGCTTTCTTT
NA	NA	TRBJ1-4	TRBV24-1	CATSDLQRPNEKLFF	TGTGCCACCAGTGATTTACAAAGACCTAATGAAAAACTGTTTTTT
NA	NA	TRBJ1-2	TRBV19	CASSMMRDVGGGYTF	TGTGCCAGTAGTATGATGCGGGACGTAGGGGGTGGCTACACCTTC
TRBD1	NA	TRBJ1-3	TRBV18	CASSTRTGSPGNTIYF	TGTGCCAGCTCCACCAGGACAGGGAGTCCTGGAAACACCATATATTTT
NA	NA	TRBJ1-5	TRBV7-2	CASSPRGGNQPQHF	TGTGCCAGCAGCCCTAGGGGAGGCAATCAGCCCCAGCATTTT
TRBD1	NA	TRBJ1-5	TRBV11-2	CASRAGGNQPQHF	TGTGCCAGCAGGGCAGGGGGAAATCAGCCCCAGCATTTT
NA	NA	TRBJ1-2	TRBV6-2/TRBV6-3	CASSYSQLVGYTF	TGTGCCAGCAGTTACTCACAGCTCGTGGGCTACACCTTC
NA	NA	TRBJ2-5	TRBV5-5	CASSSASALETQYF	TGTGCCAGCAGTTCTGCTAGCGCCTTAGAGACCCAGTACTTC
NA	NA	TRBJ1-1	TRBV19	CATRQFLNTEAFF	TGTGCCACCCGACAGTTTTTAAACACTGAAGCTTTCTTT
NA	NA	TRBJ1-3	TRBV7-9	CASSLEGTGNTIYF	TGTGCCAGCAGCTTAGAGGGGACGGGAAACACCATATATTTT
TRBD1	NA	TRBJ1-2	TRBV6-6	CASSIQGAVYGYTF	TGTGCCAGCAGTATTCAGGGGGCCGTCTATGGCTACACCTTC
NA	NA	TRBJ2-1	TRBV7-8	CASSSGRDSIYNEQFF	TGTGCCAGCAGCTCGGGAAGAGACAGTATCTACAATGAGCAGTTCTTC
TRBD2	few	TRBJ2-2	TRBV5-4	CASSAGTSGGVNTGELFF	TGTGCCAGCAGTGCCGGGACTAGCGGGGGGGTGAACACCGGGGAGCTGTTTTTT
NA	few	TRBJ1-2	TRBV7-2	CASSVAQTLYGYTF	TGTGCCAGCAGCGTCGCTCAGACCTTATATGGCTACACCTTC
NA	NA	TRBJ1-2	TRBV24-1	CATSDSVPGAVDGYTF	TGTGCCACCAGTGATTCCGTGCCGGGGGCAGTGGATGGCTACACCTTC
TRBD1	NA	TRBJ1-5	TRBV11-2	CASSWDRGPQHF	TGTGCCAGCAGCTGGGACAGGGGGCCCCAGCATTTT
NA	NA	TRBJ1-2	TRBV6-2/TRBV6-3	CASSSHSRGGGYTF	TGTGCCAGCAGCTCCCACTCCAGGGGAGGCGGCTACACCTTC
NA	few	TRBJ1-3	TRBV7-2	CASSDSSYSGNTIYF	TGTGCCAGCAGCGACTCCAGTTACTCTGGAAACACCATATATTTT
NA	NA	TRBJ1-5	TRBV4-1	CASSQDEPGPQHF	TGCGCCAGCAGCCAAGATGAGCCCGGGCCCCAGCATTTT
TRBD1	NA	TRBJ2-1	TRBV4-3	CASSQGQGYNEQFF	TGCGCCAGCAGCCAGGGACAGGGCTACAATGAGCAGTTCTTC
NA	medium-sized	TRBJ2-7	TRBV7-9	CASSSQNTGSAYEQYF	TGTGCCAGCAGCTCACAAAATACGGGGTCGGCCTACGAGCAGTACTTC
TRBD1	NA	TRBJ1-5	TRBV24-1	CATSDSAGQGNFQPQHF	TGTGCCACCAGTGATTCAGCGGGACAGGGAAATTTTCAGCCCCAGCATTTT
TRBD1	NA	TRBJ1-1	TRBV7-9	CASSNYRGTEAFF	TGTGCCAGCAGCAACTACAGGGGGACTGAAGCTTTCTTT
NA	few	TRBJ1-1	TRBV7-2	CASSLTAPGAFF	TGTGCCAGCAGCTTAACAGCCCCAGGAGCTTTCTTT
TRBD1	NA	TRBJ2-7	TRBV14	CASSRGTGDTYEQYF	TGTGCCAGCAGCCGAGGGACAGGGGATACGTACGAGCAGTACTTC
NA	NA	TRBJ2-1	TRBV24-1	CATSDSRQGGLYNEQFF	TGTGCCACCAGTGATTCTCGACAGGGAGGACTCTACAATGAGCAGTTCTTC
NA	NA	TRBJ1-6	TRBV12-3/TRBV12-4	CASSQQGGSPLHF	TGTGCCAGCAGCCAACAGGGCGGATCACCCCTCCACTTT
TRBD1	NA	TRBJ1-1	TRBV2	CASSGGGQAFF	TGTGCCAGCAGTGGAGGGGGCCAAGCTTTCTTT
TRBD1	few	TRBJ2-7	TRBV30	CAWSKGAEYEQYF	TGTGCCTGGAGTAAGGGGGCGGAGTACGAGCAGTACTTC
NA	NA	TRBJ2-4	TRBV10-3	CPQVGLLAKNIQYF	TGTCCCCAAGTCGGATTACTAGCCAAAAACATTCAGTACTTC